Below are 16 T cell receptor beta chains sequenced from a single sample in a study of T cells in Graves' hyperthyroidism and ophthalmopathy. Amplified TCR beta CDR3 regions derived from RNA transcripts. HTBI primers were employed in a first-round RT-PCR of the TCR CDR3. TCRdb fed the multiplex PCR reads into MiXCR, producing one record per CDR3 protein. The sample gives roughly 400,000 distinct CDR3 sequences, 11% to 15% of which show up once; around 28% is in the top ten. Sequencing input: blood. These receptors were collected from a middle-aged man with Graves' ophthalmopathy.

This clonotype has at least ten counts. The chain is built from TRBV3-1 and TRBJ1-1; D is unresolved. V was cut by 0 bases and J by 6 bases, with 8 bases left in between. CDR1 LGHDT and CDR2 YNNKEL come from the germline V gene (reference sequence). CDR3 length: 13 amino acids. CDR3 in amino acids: CASSQERGSEAFF. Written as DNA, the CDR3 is TGTGCCAGCAGCCAAGAACGAGGTTCTGAAGCTTTCTTT.

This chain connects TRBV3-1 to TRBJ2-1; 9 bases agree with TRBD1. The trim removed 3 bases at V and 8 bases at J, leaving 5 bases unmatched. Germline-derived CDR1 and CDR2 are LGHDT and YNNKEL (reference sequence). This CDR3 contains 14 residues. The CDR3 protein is CASSHTGGLDEQFF. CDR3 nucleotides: TGTGCCAGCAGCCACACAGGGGGCTTGGATGAGCAGTTCTTC.

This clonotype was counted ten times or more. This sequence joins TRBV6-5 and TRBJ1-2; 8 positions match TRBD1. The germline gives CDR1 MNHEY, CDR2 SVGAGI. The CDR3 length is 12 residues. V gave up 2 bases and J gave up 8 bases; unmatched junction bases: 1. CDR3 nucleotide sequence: TGTGCCAGCAGTTACACAGGGGGAGGCTACACCTTC. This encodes CASSYTGGGYTF.

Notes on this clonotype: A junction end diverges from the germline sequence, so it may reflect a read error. Here the CDR3 DNA reads TGTGCCGGCAGCCCAGACAGGGCCGGGGCCAACGTCCTGACTTTC. It encodes CAGSPDRAGANVLTF. This sequence joins TRBV7-6 and TRBJ2-6; 7 positions match TRBD1. The CDR3 is 15 amino acids. In germline, CDR1 is SGHVS, CDR2 FNYEAQ.

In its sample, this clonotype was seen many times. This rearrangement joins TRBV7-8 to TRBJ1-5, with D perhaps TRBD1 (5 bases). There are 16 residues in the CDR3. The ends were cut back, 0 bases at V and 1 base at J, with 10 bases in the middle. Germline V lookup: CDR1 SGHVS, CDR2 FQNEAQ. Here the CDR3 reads CASSLAAGGSNQPQHF. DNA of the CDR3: TGTGCCAGCAGCTTAGCGGCGGGGGGAAGCAATCAGCCCCAGCATTTT.

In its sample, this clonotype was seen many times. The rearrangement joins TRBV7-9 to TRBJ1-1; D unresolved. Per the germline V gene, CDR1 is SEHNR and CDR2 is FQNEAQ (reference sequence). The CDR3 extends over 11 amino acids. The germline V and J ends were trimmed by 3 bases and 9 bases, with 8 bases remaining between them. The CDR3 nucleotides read TGTGCCAGCAGCTTGACGAGACAAGCTTTCTTT. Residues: CASSLTRQAFF.

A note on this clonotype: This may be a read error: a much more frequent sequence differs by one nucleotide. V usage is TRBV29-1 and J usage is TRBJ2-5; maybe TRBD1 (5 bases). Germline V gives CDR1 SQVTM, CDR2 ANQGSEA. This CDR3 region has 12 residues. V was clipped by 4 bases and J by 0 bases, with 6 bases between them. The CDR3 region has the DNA TGCAGCGTTGGACAGCACCAAGAGACCCAGTACTTC. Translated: CSVGQHQETQYF.

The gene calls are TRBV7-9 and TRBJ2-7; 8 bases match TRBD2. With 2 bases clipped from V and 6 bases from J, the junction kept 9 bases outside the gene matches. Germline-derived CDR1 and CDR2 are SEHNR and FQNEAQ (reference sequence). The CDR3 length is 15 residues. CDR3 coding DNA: TGTGCCAGCAGCTTATTGCCCGGGAGGGCGCTCGAGCAGTACTTC. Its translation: CASSLLPGRALEQYF. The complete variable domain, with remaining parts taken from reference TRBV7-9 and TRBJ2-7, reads DTGVSQNPRHKITKRGQNVTFRCDPISEHNRLYWYRQTLGQGPEFLTYFQNEAQLEKSRLLSDRFSAERPKGSFSTLEIQRTEQGDSAMYLCASSLLPGRALEQYFGPGTRLTVT.

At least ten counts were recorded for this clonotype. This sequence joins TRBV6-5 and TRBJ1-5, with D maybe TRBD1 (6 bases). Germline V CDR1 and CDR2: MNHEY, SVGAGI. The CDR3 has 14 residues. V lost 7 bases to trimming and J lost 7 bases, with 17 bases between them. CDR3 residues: CASTEGGVEQPQHF. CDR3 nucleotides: TGTGCCAGCACCGAAGGGGGAGTGGAACAGCCCCAGCATTTT.

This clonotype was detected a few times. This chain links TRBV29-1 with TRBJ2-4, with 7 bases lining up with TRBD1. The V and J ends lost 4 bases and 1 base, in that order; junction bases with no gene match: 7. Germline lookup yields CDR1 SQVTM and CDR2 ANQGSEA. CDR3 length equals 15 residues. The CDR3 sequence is CSVATGDWAKNIQYF. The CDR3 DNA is TGCAGCGTTGCCACAGGGGATTGGGCCAAAAACATTCAGTACTTC.

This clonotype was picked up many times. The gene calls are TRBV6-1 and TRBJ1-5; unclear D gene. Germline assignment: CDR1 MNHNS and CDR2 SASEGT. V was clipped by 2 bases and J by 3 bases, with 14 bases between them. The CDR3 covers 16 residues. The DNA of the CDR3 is TGTGCCAGCAGTGAATTTGAAGGAACAACCAATCAGCCCCAGCATTTT. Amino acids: CASSEFEGTTNQPQHF.

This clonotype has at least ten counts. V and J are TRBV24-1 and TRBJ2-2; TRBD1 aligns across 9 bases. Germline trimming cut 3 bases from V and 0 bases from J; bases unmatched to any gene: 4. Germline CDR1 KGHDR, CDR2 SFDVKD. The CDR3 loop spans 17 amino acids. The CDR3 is CATSDTRTGANTGELFF. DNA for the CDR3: TGTGCCACCAGTGATACTCGGACAGGGGCGAACACCGGGGAGCTGTTTTTT.

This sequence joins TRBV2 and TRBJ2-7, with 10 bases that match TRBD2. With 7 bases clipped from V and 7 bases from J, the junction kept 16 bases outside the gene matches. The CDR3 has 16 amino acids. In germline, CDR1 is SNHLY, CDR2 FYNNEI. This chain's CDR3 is CASTSFGSGRAGEQYF. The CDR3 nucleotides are TGTGCCAGCACCTCCTTCGGGAGCGGGAGGGCCGGGGAGCAGTACTTC.

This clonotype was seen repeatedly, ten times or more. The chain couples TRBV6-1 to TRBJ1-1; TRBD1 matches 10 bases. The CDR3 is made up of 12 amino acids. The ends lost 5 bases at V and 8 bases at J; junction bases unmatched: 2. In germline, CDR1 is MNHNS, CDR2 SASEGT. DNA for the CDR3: TGTGCCAGCAGTCGACAGGGGGCCGAAGCTTTCTTT. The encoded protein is CASSRQGAEAFF.

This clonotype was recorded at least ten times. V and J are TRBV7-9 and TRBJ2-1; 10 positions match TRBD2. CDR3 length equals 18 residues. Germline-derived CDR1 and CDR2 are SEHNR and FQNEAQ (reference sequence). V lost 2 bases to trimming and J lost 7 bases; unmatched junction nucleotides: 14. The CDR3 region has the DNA TGTGCCAGCAGCTTAACCAATGTTCTAGCGGGAGTTCTGAATGAGCAGTTCTTC. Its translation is CASSLTNVLAGVLNEQFF. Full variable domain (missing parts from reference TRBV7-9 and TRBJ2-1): DTGVSQNPRHKITKRGQNVTFRCDPISEHNRLYWYRQTLGQGPEFLTYFQNEAQLEKSRLLSDRFSAERPKGSFSTLEIQRTEQGDSAMYLCASSLTNVLAGVLNEQFFGPGTRLTVL.

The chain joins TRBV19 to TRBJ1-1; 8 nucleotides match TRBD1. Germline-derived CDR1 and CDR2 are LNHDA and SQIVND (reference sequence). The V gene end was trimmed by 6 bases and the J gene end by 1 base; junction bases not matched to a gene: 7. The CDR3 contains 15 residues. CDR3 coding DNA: TGTGCCAGTAGCAGAACCGGACAGGGGAACACTGAAGCTTTCTTT. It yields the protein CASSRTGQGNTEAFF.